Presented here are 13 T cell receptor beta chains from one specimen sequenced in a study of blood T cells in healthy people across ages. Sample-barcoded 5' priming and a J-beta primer mix drove a second PCR of roughly 7 to 11 cycles. TCRdb re-called the 5' RACE reads with MiXCR, one entry per CDR3 protein. Here the sample spans 600,000 to 800,000 distinct CDR3 sequences, about 21% being singletons. Material: blood. The receptors were gathered from a man between 65 and 85 years old in good health.

This clonotype has a handful of counts. The chain employs TRBV6-1 and TRBJ2-7; D is unresolved. CDR3 length: 15 residues. The germline V gene encodes CDR1 MNHNS and CDR2 SASEGT. Trimming pared 4 bases from V and 2 bases from J, leaving 15 bases between. The CDR3 sequence: CASSVLRPGAYEQYF. CDR3 in DNA: TGTGCCAGCAGTGTACTCCGGCCCGGCGCCTACGAGCAGTACTTC.

This clonotype was detected only a few times. The V gene is TRBV7-9, the J gene TRBJ1-3; D gene ambiguous. The CDR3 contains 15 residues. CDR1 is SEHNR, CDR2 FQNEAQ, per germline (reference sequence). Trimming stripped 5 bases from V and 0 bases from J, with 11 bases between. This chain's CDR3 is CASSPGPVSGNTIYF. The DNA of the CDR3 is TGTGCCAGCAGCCCTGGACCGGTCTCTGGAAACACCATATATTTT.

Concerning this clonotype itself: The germline gene is not matched at one end of the junction; a read error may be the cause. The chain combines TRBV20-1 with TRBJ1-4; TRBD1 matches at 10 bases. Germline CDR1 DFQATT, CDR2 SNEGSKA (reference sequence). This CDR3 has 15 residues. For the CDR3, the DNA is TGCGGTGCAGCCGACAGGGGGCAAACTAATGAAAAACTGTTTTTT. As protein: CGAADRGQTNEKLFF.

This clonotype was picked up a small number of times. The V and J genes are TRBV7-2 and TRBJ2-1, with 9 bases matching TRBD2. With 6 bases clipped from V and 3 bases from J, the junction kept 0 bases outside the gene matches. CDR1 is SGHTA and CDR2 is FQGNSA in the germline V gene. The CDR3 is 13 amino acids. CDR3 residues: CASRREGYNEQFF. For the CDR3, the DNA is TGTGCCAGCAGGCGGGAGGGCTACAATGAGCAGTTCTTC.

This clonotype has more than one count but fewer than ten. The rearrangement links TRBV29-1 to TRBJ2-7; D unclear. The J call may be in error: the DNA end matches TRBJ2-1 better. The germline gives CDR1 SQVTM, CDR2 ANQGSEA. The CDR3 totals 11 residues. The CDR3 protein is CSVDPDNEQFF. Written as DNA, the CDR3 is TGCAGCGTGGACCCGGATAATGAGCAGTTCTTC.

The J gene is TRBJ2-3, the V gene TRBV20-1; D is perhaps TRBD1 or TRBD2 (9 bases each). Trimming left V 5 bases short and J 0 bases short, with 18 bases between. The CDR3 runs to 16 residues. Germline V gene sequence: CDR1 DFQATT, CDR2 SNEGSKA (reference sequence). The CDR3, as DNA: TGCAGTGCTGGGACAGGGACTAGCCTTAGCACAGATACGCAGTATTTT. Protein product: CSAGTGTSLSTDTQYF.

This clonotype was recorded a few times. This chain joins TRBV28 and TRBJ2-7, with D perhaps matching TRBD2 (6 bases). Trimming removed 1 base at V and 2 bases at J, with 12 bases between. The CDR3 has 15 amino acids. The germline V gene encodes CDR1 MDHEN and CDR2 SYDVKM. The CDR3 bases are TGTGCCAGCAGTTTATTTCAGACTAGAACCTACGAGCAGTACTTC. It yields the protein CASSLFQTRTYEQYF. Using reference TRBV28 and TRBJ2-7 for the parts outside the CDR3, the full variable domain is DVKVTQSSRYLVKRTGEKVFLECVQDMDHENMFWYRQDPGLGLRLIYFSYDVKMKEKGDIPEGYSVSREKKERFSLILESASTNQTSMYLCASSLFQTRTYEQYFGPGTRLTVT.

This clonotype appeared once. The chain employs TRBV6-5 and TRBJ1-2, with a tentative D call TRBD1 (6 bases). V dropped 2 bases and J dropped 8 bases, with 9 bases sitting between them. CDR3 size: 12 residues. The germline CDR1 and CDR2 sequences are MNHEY and SVGAGI. CDR3 in amino acids: CASSYQQGGYTF. The DNA of the CDR3 is TGTGCCAGCAGTTACCAGCAGGGGGGCTACACCTTC.

J is TRBJ1-2 and V is TRBV25-1; the match to TRBD1 covers 8 bases. V lost 6 bases and J lost 3; bases outside the gene matches: 9. Germline assignment: CDR1 MGHDK and CDR2 SYGVNS. This CDR3 contains 15 residues. The CDR3: CASRSRGQGDYGYTF. As DNA, the CDR3 is TGTGCCAGCAGGAGCCGTGGACAGGGCGACTATGGCTACACCTTC.

This chain links TRBV6-1 with TRBJ2-4; TRBD2 might be the D (6 bases). This CDR3 is built from 15 residues. CDR1 MNHNS and CDR2 SASEGT come from the germline V gene. V shed 4 bases and J shed 1 base, with 11 bases lying between them. Written as DNA, the CDR3 is TGTGCCAGCAGTGCCCGGGAGTTGGCCAAAAACATTCAGTACTTC. Translation: CASSARELAKNIQYF.

In this sample, this clonotype turned up a few times. The genes are TRBV28 and TRBJ1-4; TRBD1 might be the D (6 bases). The germline V gene encodes CDR1 MDHEN and CDR2 SYDVKM. The germline V and J ends were trimmed by 4 bases and 5 bases, with 20 bases remaining between them. The CDR3 has 17 amino acids. The CDR3 nucleotides read TGTGCCAGCAGTTCCAAAAAAACAGGGTGGCGAAATGAAAAACTGTTTTTT. As protein: CASSSKKTGWRNEKLFF.

The chain is built from TRBV20-1 and TRBJ2-5; 8 nucleotides agree with TRBD2. The CDR3 consists of 15 residues. Trimming cost V 6 bases and J 0 bases; bases outside gene matches: 9. Germline V gene sequence: CDR1 DFQATT, CDR2 SNEGSKA (reference sequence). The CDR3 sequence is CSANGRGPYQETQYF. DNA for the CDR3: TGCAGTGCCAACGGGAGGGGACCGTACCAAGAGACCCAGTACTTC.

The V call is TRBV11-2, the J call TRBJ1-2, with D hard to call. V was trimmed by 1 base and J by 8 bases, leaving 17 bases between them. Germline CDR1 reads SGHAT; CDR2 reads FQNNGV. The CDR3 is 15 residues long. CDR3 sequence (DNA): TGTGCCAGCAGCTTAGTCCCTACATCGGTAGAAGGCTACACCTTC. Amino acid sequence: CASSLVPTSVEGYTF.